The clone carrying this T cell receptor (beta chain) came up a few times. Its antigen remains unknown. These data belong to a study of T-cell memory formation after mild COVID-19. Sample barcodes and UMIs were carried by the TCR alpha and TCR beta cDNA libraries that 5'RACE generated with constant-segment primers. TCRdb passed the 5' RACE reads through MiXCR, listing each CDR3 protein once. The sample contains about 190,000 distinct CDR3 sequences, 18% of which appear only once. There are 14 residues in the CDR3. The ends lost 6 bases at V and 9 bases at J; junction bases unmatched: 7. Germline V gene lookup returns CDR1 SGHTA and CDR2 FQGNSA. The study's findings and limits: Proof of SARS-CoV-2 specificity was absent for the second-wave clones that crested on day 37. Clones contracting day 15 to 85 were balanced CD4/CD8; later expanders leaned CD4+.

The sequenced material came from PBMCs or a T cell subset sorted from them (not recorded which). This clonotype was sampled from an adult woman who had mild COVID-19 (a few samples of this study predate the infection). Cell type and time point are not known. The chain has TRBV7-2 and TRBJ2-1; 11 nucleotides line up with TRBD2. In nucleotides, the CDR3 is TGTGCCAGCAGACAGACTAGCGGGAAAAGTGAGCAGTTCTTC. Encoded protein: CASRQTSGKSEQFF.